Listed below are T cell receptor beta chains from one sample, sequenced in a study of CD8+ T cells in alopecia areata. The method was immunoSEQ multiplex PCR; TCRdb's version includes in-frame clones alone and lacks a portion of them. This sample has 190,000 or so clones, with roughly three fifths found just once. The sequencing here drew on CD4+ T cells sorted from blood, taken at week 4, from a patient treated with tofacitinib. The receptors originated from a human donor with alopecia areata. Both conserved end residues are part of each CDR3. Rows give clone size only sometimes, using once, few, many, or a class for an expanded clone.

clone_size: .
j_call: TRBJ1-5
v_call: TRBV25-1
cdr3_length: 17
cdr3_aa: CASSQGQGPYSNQPQHF

clone_size: .
j_call: TRBJ2-3
v_call: TRBV20-1
cdr3_length: 10
cdr3_aa: CSALADTQYF

clone_size: .
j_call: TRBJ2-6
v_call: TRBV7-2
cdr3_length: 16
cdr3_aa: CASSSTGGTGANVLTF

clone_size: .
j_call: TRBJ1-1
v_call: TRBV30
cdr3_length: 13
cdr3_aa: CAWSGRGWTEAFF

clone_size: few
j_call: TRBJ1-2
v_call: TRBV10-3
cdr3_length: 13
cdr3_aa: CAISDAGGLGYTF

clone_size: .
j_call: TRBJ2-2
v_call: TRBV5-1
cdr3_length: 14
cdr3_aa: CASSLAGGAGELFF

clone_size: few
j_call: TRBJ1-5
v_call: TRBV5-6
cdr3_length: 13
cdr3_aa: CASSPGRNQPQHF

clone_size: once
j_call: TRBJ2-7
v_call: TRBV5-1
cdr3_length: 15
cdr3_aa: CASSLDPAFGDEQYF

clone_size: .
j_call: TRBJ1-5
v_call: TRBV2
cdr3_length: 14
cdr3_aa: CASSWENYNQPQHF

clone_size: .
j_call: TRBJ1-6
v_call: TRBV30
cdr3_length: 13
cdr3_aa: CAWRFTGYSPLHF

clone_size: .
j_call: TRBJ2-3
v_call: TRBV9
cdr3_length: 13
cdr3_aa: CASSLNPSDTQYF

clone_size: .
j_call: TRBJ1-2
v_call: TRBV6-6
cdr3_length: 16
cdr3_aa: CASSYTPDSTNYGYTF

clone_size: .
j_call: TRBJ1-2
v_call: TRBV27
cdr3_length: 13
cdr3_aa: CASRRTGGDGYTF

clone_size: .
j_call: TRBJ1-2
v_call: TRBV29-1
cdr3_length: 16
cdr3_aa: CSVEDALGGSPYGYTF

clone_size: .
j_call: TRBJ2-5
v_call: TRBV11-2
cdr3_length: 16
cdr3_aa: CASSSARDYRQETQYF

clone_size: few
j_call: TRBJ2-7
v_call: TRBV7-8
cdr3_length: 15
cdr3_aa: CASSSQTGMDSEQYF

clone_size: .
j_call: TRBJ2-6
v_call: TRBV4-1
cdr3_length: 19
cdr3_aa: CASSQAEQGVGRGANVLTF

clone_size: .
j_call: TRBJ2-7
v_call: TRBV29-1
cdr3_length: 13
cdr3_aa: CSVRGDSYYEQYF

clone_size: .
j_call: TRBJ1-5
v_call: TRBV29-1
cdr3_length: 14
cdr3_aa: CSATLGTANQPQHF

clone_size: .
j_call: TRBJ2-3
v_call: TRBV5-6
cdr3_length: 14
cdr3_aa: CASSFGGSTDTQYF

clone_size: few
j_call: TRBJ2-3
v_call: TRBV9
cdr3_length: 13
cdr3_aa: CASSPLDTDTQYF

clone_size: .
j_call: TRBJ1-2
v_call: TRBV7-2
cdr3_length: 14
cdr3_aa: CASSFTQGQNGYTF

clone_size: once
j_call: TRBJ1-6
v_call: TRBV27
cdr3_length: 15
cdr3_aa: CASSFVAGGRSPLHF

clone_size: .
j_call: TRBJ2-3
v_call: TRBV5-1
cdr3_length: 14
cdr3_aa: CASSLGQHTDTQYF

clone_size: .
j_call: TRBJ1-1
v_call: TRBV30
cdr3_length: 12
cdr3_aa: CAWTSLVAEAFF

clone_size: few
j_call: TRBJ2-5
v_call: TRBV6-6
cdr3_length: 16
cdr3_aa: CASSSGTLRGVETQYF

clone_size: once
j_call: TRBJ1-3
v_call: TRBV30
cdr3_length: 13
cdr3_aa: CAWNGRSGNTIYF

clone_size: few
j_call: TRBJ1-4
v_call: TRBV7-2
cdr3_length: 14
cdr3_aa: CASSAQGAAEKLFF

clone_size: .
j_call: TRBJ1-2
v_call: TRBV6-1
cdr3_length: 17
cdr3_aa: CASSERLFRDRAHGYTF

clone_size: few
j_call: TRBJ1-2
v_call: TRBV2
cdr3_length: 13
cdr3_aa: CASSSRDRSGYTF

clone_size: .
j_call: TRBJ1-1
v_call: TRBV30
cdr3_length: 12
cdr3_aa: CAWSSRFAEAFF

clone_size: few
j_call: TRBJ1-2
v_call: TRBV7-8
cdr3_length: 12
cdr3_aa: CASSPTDYGYTF

clone_size: .
j_call: TRBJ1-2
v_call: TRBV5-1
cdr3_length: 14
cdr3_aa: CASSLDGQGRSYTF

clone_size: .
j_call: TRBJ2-3
v_call: TRBV7-9
cdr3_length: 13
cdr3_aa: CASSLIATDTQYF

clone_size: .
j_call: TRBJ1-6
v_call: TRBV27
cdr3_length: 15
cdr3_aa: CASSFEARANSPLHF